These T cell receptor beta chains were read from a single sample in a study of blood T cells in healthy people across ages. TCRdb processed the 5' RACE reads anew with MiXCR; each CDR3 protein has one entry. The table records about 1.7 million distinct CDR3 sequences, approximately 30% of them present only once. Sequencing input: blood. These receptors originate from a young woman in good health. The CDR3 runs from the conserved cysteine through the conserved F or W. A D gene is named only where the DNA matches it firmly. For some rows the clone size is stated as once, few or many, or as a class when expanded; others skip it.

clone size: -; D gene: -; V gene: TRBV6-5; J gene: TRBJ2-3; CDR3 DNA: TGTGCCAGCAGTTACTGGTCTAGCTTATTGGGAGATACGCAGTATTTT; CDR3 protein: CASSYWSSLLGDTQYF
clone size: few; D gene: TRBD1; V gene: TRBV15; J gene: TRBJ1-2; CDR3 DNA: TGTGCCACCAGCAGCAAGGCAGGGGGCGCCGGCTACACCTTC; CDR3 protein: CATSSKAGGAGYTF
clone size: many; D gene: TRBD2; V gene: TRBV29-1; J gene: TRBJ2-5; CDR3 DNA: TGCAGCGTTTTCCTCCTGATAGGACTAGCGGAGACCCAGTACTTC; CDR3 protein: CSVFLLIGLAETQYF
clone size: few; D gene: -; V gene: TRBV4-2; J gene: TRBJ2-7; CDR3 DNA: TGTGCCAGCAGCCAAGAGGATCGGGACTCCTACGAGCAGTACTTC; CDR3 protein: CASSQEDRDSYEQYF
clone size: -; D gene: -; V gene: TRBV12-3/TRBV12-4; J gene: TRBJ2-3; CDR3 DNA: TGTGCCAGCAAGACTTCGGGGGAGGCAGATACGCAGTATTTT; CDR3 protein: CASKTSGEADTQYF
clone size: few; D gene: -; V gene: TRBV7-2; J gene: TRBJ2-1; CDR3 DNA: TGTGCCAACAGTTTAGTTTCCCAGCGGTTCTTC; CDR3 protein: CANSLVSQRFF
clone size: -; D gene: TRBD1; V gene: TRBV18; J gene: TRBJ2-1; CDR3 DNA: TGTGCCAGCTCACGGGGCTGGGACAGGGAGGTCAATGAGCAGTTCTTC; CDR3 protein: CASSRGWDREVNEQFF
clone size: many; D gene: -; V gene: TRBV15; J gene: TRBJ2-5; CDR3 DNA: TGTGCCACCAGCAGCGGGGATACAGGGAAAGGGAAGACCCAGTACTTC; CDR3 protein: CATSSGDTGKGKTQYF
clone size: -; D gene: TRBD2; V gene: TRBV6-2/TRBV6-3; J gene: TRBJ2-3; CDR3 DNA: TGTGCCAGCAGTGGGGGACTAGCGGGAGAATCGTGGAGCGGCACAGATACGCAGTATTTT; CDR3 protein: CASSGGLAGESWSGTDTQYF
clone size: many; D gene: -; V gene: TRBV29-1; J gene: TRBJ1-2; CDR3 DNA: TGCAGCGTTGAACGTGGGACCGAGGGCTACACCTTC; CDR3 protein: CSVERGTEGYTF
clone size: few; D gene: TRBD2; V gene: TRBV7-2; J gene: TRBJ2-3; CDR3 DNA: TGTGCCAGCAGCTGGACTAGTGAAAGCACAGATACGCAGTATTTT; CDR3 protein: CASSWTSESTDTQYF
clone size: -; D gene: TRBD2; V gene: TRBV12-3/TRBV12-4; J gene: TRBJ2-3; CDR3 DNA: TGTGCCAGCAGGTCTAGCGGGGGCGCAGATACGGAGTATTTT; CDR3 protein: CASRSSGGADTEYF
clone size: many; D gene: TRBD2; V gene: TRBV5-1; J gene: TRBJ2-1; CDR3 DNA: TGCGCCAGCAGCTCCCCCCTGGGACTAGCGGGGCCATACAATGAGCAGTTCTTC; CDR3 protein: CASSSPLGLAGPYNEQFF
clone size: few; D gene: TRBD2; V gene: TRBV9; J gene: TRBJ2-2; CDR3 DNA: TGTGCCAGCAGCGTAGGACTAGCGGGGGGACCCGCGAACACCGGGGAGCTGTTTTTT; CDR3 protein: CASSVGLAGGPANTGELFF
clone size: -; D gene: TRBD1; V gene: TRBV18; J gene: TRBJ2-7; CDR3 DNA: TGTGCCAGCTCACCGCCCGGGACAGGGGGCATCTACGAGCAGTACTTC; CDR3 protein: CASSPPGTGGIYEQYF
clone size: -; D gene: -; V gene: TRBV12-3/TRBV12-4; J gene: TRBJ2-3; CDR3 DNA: TGTGCCAGCAGTTTAGAGTTAGGAGTAGGGGCAGATACGCAGTATTTT; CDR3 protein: CASSLELGVGADTQYF
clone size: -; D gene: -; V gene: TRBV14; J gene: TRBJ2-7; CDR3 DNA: TGTGCCAGCAGCCTTAGGGGGACTACGGGGGAGCAGTACTTC; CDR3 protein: CASSLRGTTGEQYF
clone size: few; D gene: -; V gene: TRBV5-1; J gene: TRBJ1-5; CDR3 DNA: TGCGCCAGCAGCTTGGATGGTCCTTTTAGCAATCAGCCCCAGCATTTT; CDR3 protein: CASSLDGPFSNQPQHF